Listed below are T cell receptor beta chains from one sample, sequenced in a study of cytomegalovirus exposure and HLA in healthy donors. The protocol was immunoSEQ multiplex PCR, while the TCRdb copy is restricted to in-frame clones and leaves out a portion. Found here are fewer than 45,000 clones, roughly 76% of them singletons; the top ten hold less than 10%. Sequenced material: PBMCs. The receptors here all came from a woman in her thirties in good health and CMV-seropositive. Both conserved end residues are part of each CDR3. D genes are given only for firm matches. Size is omitted from some rows. Given values are once, few, many or a class for expanded clones.

>TRBJ1-2|TRBD1|TRBV4-1|NA
TGCGCCAGCAGCGTGATTTCCGGGACAGGGCCCTATGGCTACACCTTC
CASSVISGTGPYGYTF
>TRBJ2-2|NA|TRBV4-1|NA
TGCGCCAGCAGCCCAAGGGTTGGGCGGGGTGCGAACACCGGGGAGCTGTTTTTT
CASSPRVGRGANTGELFF
>TRBJ2-1|NA|TRBV11-3|NA
TGTGCCAGCAGCTCGTGGGGCGAGGACAATGAGCAGTTCTTC
CASSSWGEDNEQFF
>TRBJ1-1|NA|TRBV20-1|NA
TGCAGTGCTCGGGGTAGTGAAGCTTTCTTT
CSARGSEAFF
>TRBJ1-2|NA|TRBV6-5|NA
TGTGCCAGCAGTTACTCGGAGCGGGGATCCTATGGCTACACCTTC
CASSYSERGSYGYTF
>TRBJ2-3|NA|TRBV9|NA
TGTGCCAGCAGCGTGATCAGGGTACTCCCGAACTCATTCAACACAGATACGCAGTATTTT
CASSVIRVLPNSFNTDTQYF
>TRBJ2-7|TRBD1|TRBV5-1|NA
TGCGCCAGCAGCTTATACCCGGGACAGGAGTTCTACGAGCAGTACTTC
CASSLYPGQEFYEQYF
>TRBJ2-3|NA|TRBV5-8|NA
TGTGCCAGCAGCCCGGAGACTGCTCCGGGTACGCAGTATTTT
CASSPETAPGTQYF
>TRBJ2-5|TRBD2|TRBV2|NA
TGTGCCAGCAGTGAGCCGCTAGCGGGGGCGGGGGAGACCCAGTACTTC
CASSEPLAGAGETQYF
>TRBJ2-3|NA|TRBV5-6|NA
TGTGCCAGCAGCTTCAGGGGCGCCCCAGATACGCAGTATTTT
CASSFRGAPDTQYF
>TRBJ1-6|NA|TRBV21-1|NA
TGTGCCAGCAGCAGCAAAGCAGGGTGGGGATCACCCCTCCACTTT
CASSSKAGWGSPLHF
>TRBJ2-3|TRBD2|TRBV5-1|NA
TGCGCCAGCAGCCGAGCCGGGACTAGCGGGACAGATACGCAGTATTTT
CASSRAGTSGTDTQYF
>TRBJ1-2|TRBD1|TRBV28|once
TGTGCCAGCAGTTACAGGGGAGCGATCGATGGCTACACCTTC
CASSYRGAIDGYTF
>TRBJ1-1|NA|TRBV6-1|once
TGTGCCAGCAGTGATGACAGCACGCTGGACACTGAAGCTTTCTTT
CASSDDSTLDTEAFF
>TRBJ1-4|TRBD1|TRBV28|NA
TGTGCCAGCAGTTCACAGGGGCCTAGGATGGGTGAAAAACTGTTTTTT
CASSSQGPRMGEKLFF
>TRBJ2-3|TRBD2|TRBV28|NA
TGTGCCAGCAGCATGACGACTAGCGGAGCTACTACGCAGTATTTT
CASSMTTSGATTQYF
>TRBJ1-2|NA|TRBV25-1|NA
TGTGCCAGCAGTGCCCCTGTGGGCTACACCTTC
CASSAPVGYTF
>TRBJ1-1|NA|TRBV6-4|NA
TGTGCCAGCAGTCAGGAGGGTAGGGCTGAAGCTTTCTTT
CASSQEGRAEAFF
>TRBJ1-4|TRBD1|TRBV6-5|NA
TGTGCCAGCAGTTGGGGACAGGCGGCGGTCGAAAAACTGTTTTTT
CASSWGQAAVEKLFF
>TRBJ1-4|NA|TRBV23-1|NA
TGCGCCAGCAGTCAGTCGCACGGGCCCGAGGGTGAAAAACTGTTTTTT
CASSQSHGPEGEKLFF
>TRBJ2-5|NA|TRBV7-9|few
TGTGCCAGCAGCCTCACCCTTTCGTATCGGGGGGAGACCCAGTACTTC
CASSLTLSYRGETQYF
>TRBJ2-7|NA|TRBV28|NA
TGTGCCAGCAGTTTAGTGACTTTTCCAGACGAGCAGTACTTC
CASSLVTFPDEQYF
>TRBJ1-1|TRBD1|TRBV4-2|NA
TGTGCCAGCAGCCAAGATCTCGGGCAGGGGGCGCTTGAAGCTTTCTTT
CASSQDLGQGALEAFF
>TRBJ1-1|NA|TRBV30|once
TGTGCCTGGAGCAACACAGGGATGAACACTGAAGCTTTCTTT
CAWSNTGMNTEAFF
>TRBJ2-6|NA|TRBV4-1|NA
TGCGCCAGCAGCCAAGAGGGGTTAACAGGCGGGGCCAACGTCCTGACTTTC
CASSQEGLTGGANVLTF
>TRBJ1-4|NA|TRBV5-5|medium-sized
TGTGCCAGCAGCATCGGACAGACAACTAATGAAAAACTGTTTTTT
CASSIGQTTNEKLFF
>TRBJ1-2|TRBD1|TRBV5-1|NA
TGCGCCACCAAAGAAAACAGGGGTGGGTCTGGCTACACCTTC
CATKENRGGSGYTF
>TRBJ1-1|NA|TRBV14|NA
TGTGCCAGCAATCGAATCAGGGAGGACACTGAAGCTTTCTTT
CASNRIREDTEAFF
>TRBJ1-1|NA|TRBV6-4|NA
TGTGCCAGCAGTTACAGGGCGGACACTGAAGCTTTCTTT
CASSYRADTEAFF
>TRBJ2-1|TRBD1|TRBV6-1|once
TGTGCCAGCAGTGAAGAGACAGGGGGGTACAATGAGCAGTTCTTC
CASSEETGGYNEQFF
>TRBJ2-5|NA|TRBV20-1|few
TGCAGTGCTAGAGATCCGGAGACCCAGTACTTC
CSARDPETQYF
>TRBJ2-1|TRBD2|TRBV10-3|NA
TGTGCCATCAGTCGGGGGGATGAGCAGTTCTTC
CAISRGDEQFF